These 28 T cell receptor beta chains share one sample of origin, sequenced in a study of T cells in Graves' hyperthyroidism and ophthalmopathy (dated by TCRdb to the late 2010s). Libraries came from multiplex PCR. Sequencing took place on an Illumina HiSeq 2000. The TCR beta CDR3 regions were amplified from RNA transcripts. For the first round of RT-PCR on the TCR CDR3, the HTBI primer set was used together with the Qiagen OneStep RT-PCR kit. TCRdb passed the public sequencing reads through fastp at Q25 and MiXCR, retaining productive beta sequences. Every CDR3 protein is listed once, alongside the most common genes and DNA of its rows. This sample lists around 610,000 distinct CDR3 sequences; around 15% were detected once. Of the sample, 4.3% is held by the ten largest clones. Material for sequencing was blood. The receptors stem from a woman in her thirties or forties with Graves' ophthalmopathy.

V and J are TRBV15 and TRBJ2-7; the D is unclear. From germline, CDR1 is LNHNV and CDR2 YYDKDF (reference sequence). The CDR3 consists of 15 residues. V gave up 1 base and J gave up 4 bases, with 14 bases separating them. The CDR3 sequence: CATSRVFGRPYEQYF. The DNA of the CDR3 is TGTGCCACCAGCAGAGTCTTCGGAAGACCTTACGAGCAGTACTTC.

In this sample, this clonotype turned up many times. The chain links TRBV7-9 to TRBJ2-1, with 7 nucleotides matching TRBD1. There are 13 residues in the CDR3. Germline V gene sequence: CDR1 SEHNR, CDR2 FQNEAQ (reference sequence). V dropped 2 bases and J dropped 8; count of bases not matched to a gene: 3. Written as DNA, the CDR3 is TGTGCCAGCAGCTTACCCCAGGGGGATGAGCAGTTCTTC. Translation gives CASSLPQGDEQFF.

This clonotype was detected ten times or more. A read error may account for a junction end that differs from germline. This sequence joins TRBV4-1 and TRBJ1-1, with D tentatively TRBD1 (5 bases). Germline V gives CDR1 MGHRA, CDR2 YSYEKL. The CDR3 contains 14 residues. The CDR3 reads CASSQVGQGGETFF. The CDR3 DNA reads as TGCGCCAGCAGCCAAGTTGGACAAGGTGGTGAAACTTTCTTT.

This clonotype was observed many times. The chain joins TRBV28 to TRBJ1-3, with 7 bases aligning to TRBD1. J lost 0 bases, V lost 2 bases, and 1 base had no gene match. The length of the CDR3 is 15 residues. Looked up from germline, CDR1 is MDHEN and CDR2 is SYDVKM. The CDR3 spells CASSLGQDSGNTIYF. DNA for the CDR3: TGTGCCAGCAGTTTAGGACAGGACTCTGGAAACACCATATATTTT.

This clonotype was detected ten times or more. The gene calls are TRBV10-3 and TRBJ2-7; 7 nucleotides align to TRBD1. Unmatched junction bases numbered 2, after V lost 0 bases and J lost 12 bases. Germline V gene data show CDR1 as ENHRY and CDR2 as SYGVKD. The CDR3 contains 11 residues. DNA for the CDR3: TGTGCCATCAGTGAGTCGGACAGGACGTACTTC. Translating gives CAISESDRTYF.

The chain recombines TRBV30 with TRBJ2-5; 9 bases agree with TRBD2. Germline-derived CDR1 and CDR2 are GTSNPN and SVGIG (reference sequence). The CDR3 is made up of 13 amino acids. V lost 3 bases to trimming and J lost 4 bases; unmatched junction nucleotides: 3. Written as DNA, the CDR3 is TGTGCCTGGAGGCTAGCGGGATCAGAGACCCAGTACTTC. This translates into CAWRLAGSETQYF.

This chain joins TRBV20-1 and TRBJ2-5; TRBD2 matches at 13 bases. The germline V gene has CDR1 DFQATT and CDR2 SNEGSKA (reference sequence). V lost 4 bases to trimming and J lost 5 bases; unmatched junction nucleotides: 7. The CDR3 length is 15 residues. CDR3 protein: CSATTRTSGSETQYF. The CDR3 DNA sequence: TGCAGTGCTACTACACGGACTAGCGGGAGTGAGACCCAGTACTTC.

Ten or more counts support this clonotype. The chain combines TRBV6-5 with TRBJ2-3; possibly TRBD1 for D (6 bases). V was clipped by 5 bases and J by 4 bases, with 19 bases between them. The CDR3 has 16 amino acids. The germline CDR1 and CDR2 sequences are MNHEY and SVGAGI. CDR3 region: CASSTTGIGAPDTQYF. The DNA for the CDR3 is TGTGCCAGCAGTACTACAGGGATCGGGGCCCCAGATACGCAGTATTTT.

In its sample, this clonotype was seen many times. The rearrangement joins TRBV7-3 to TRBJ2-5; 9 bases align to TRBD2. The trim removed 6 bases at V and 5 bases at J, leaving 10 bases unmatched. Germline CDR1 SGHTA, CDR2 FQGTGA. This CDR3 has 15 residues. CDR3 sequence (DNA): TGTGCCAGCAGTCGTAGCGGGAGTGGATTGGAGACCCAGTACTTC. Its protein is CASSRSGSGLETQYF.

In nucleotides, the CDR3 is TGTGCCAGCAGTTTAAGCCAGGGGGCGGGGGAGCAGTACTTC. It specifies CASSLSQGAGEQYF. The rearrangement uses TRBV28 and TRBJ2-7, with 8 bases that match TRBD1. Looked up from germline, CDR1 is MDHEN and CDR2 is SYDVKM. The length of the CDR3 is 14 residues. V trimming: 2 bases; J trimming: 7 bases; junction bases outside the gene matches: 7.

This clonotype has ten or more counts. The CDR3 bases are TGTGCCAGTATGGGCAGAATCCCCCGAAACCTGAACACTGAAGCTTTCTTT. As protein: CASMGRIPRNLNTEAFF. The chain is built from TRBV19 and TRBJ1-1, with D unclear. The CDR3 sequence is 17 residues long. V was shortened by 7 bases and J by 0 bases, with 21 bases between the two germline ends. From germline, CDR1 is LNHDA and CDR2 SQIVND (reference sequence).

This clonotype has a handful of counts. The chain uses TRBV12-3 or TRBV12-4 and TRBJ1-3; D gene uncertain. This CDR3 has 15 residues. Trimming stripped 2 bases from V and 0 bases from J, with 8 bases between. CDR3 in amino acids: CASSLITVSGNTIYF. The CDR3, as DNA: TGTGCCAGCAGTTTAATAACAGTCTCTGGAAACACCATATATTTT.

This clonotype was seen at least ten times. V is TRBV20-1 and J is TRBJ1-5, with D perhaps matching TRBD1 (5 bases). CDR1 and CDR2 from the germline V gene are DFQATT and SNEGSKA (reference sequence). Trimming shortened V by 4 bases and J by 6 bases, and 13 bases separated the two germline ends. The CDR3 loop spans 13 amino acids. In DNA, the CDR3 is TGCAGTGCTATAAAACAGGTTGCTCAGCCCCAGCATTTT. Protein product: CSAIKQVAQPQHF.

This clonotype has just a few counts. V and J are TRBV7-3 and TRBJ2-2, with D tentatively TRBD1 (6 bases). CDR1 and CDR2 (germline): SGHTA, FQGTGA. The CDR3 contains 13 residues. Trimming stripped 5 bases from V and 6 bases from J, with 10 bases between. The chain's CDR3 is CASSQGSSGELFF. CDR3 in DNA: TGTGCCAGCAGCCAGGGGTCCTCCGGGGAGCTGTTTTTT.

This clonotype came up many times. The chain carries TRBV28 and TRBJ1-2, with 9 bases fitting TRBD1. The CDR3 sequence is 15 residues long. After removal of 2 bases from V and 6 bases from J, the junction contained 7 bases not matched to a gene. The germline V gene encodes CDR1 MDHEN and CDR2 SYDVKM. CDR3 residues: CASSLHRGRPDGYTF. CDR3 in DNA: TGTGCCAGCAGTTTACACAGGGGGCGCCCGGATGGCTACACCTTC.

This clonotype was observed many times. The rearrangement links TRBV28 to TRBJ2-7; a weak D match, TRBD1 (7 bases). The CDR3 has 17 amino acids. The V end lost 4 bases, the J end lost 2 bases, and 21 bases lay between the germline ends. Germline V gives CDR1 MDHEN, CDR2 SYDVKM. Here the CDR3 DNA reads TGTGCCAGCAGTTATGTAGGGGGAGGCGGGACAGCCTACGAGCAGTACTTC. This codes for CASSYVGGGGTAYEQYF.

This clonotype appeared many times. The chain combines TRBV6-5 with TRBJ1-5, with TRBD1 matching over 10 bases. Trimming took 5 bases from V and 2 from J; bases not matched to a gene: 18. Germline V gene data show CDR1 as MNHEY and CDR2 as SVGAGI. This CDR3 region has 20 residues. The CDR3 nucleotides read TGTGCCAGCAGTACCCATACGGGACAGGGGTTCTCAAGGGGCAATCAGCCCCAGCATTTT. Its protein is CASSTHTGQGFSRGNQPQHF.

The chain carries TRBV28 and TRBJ2-7; 8 nucleotides align to TRBD2. Per the germline V gene, CDR1 is MDHEN and CDR2 is SYDVKM. CDR3 length: 15 residues. Trimming removed 6 bases from V and 4 bases from J; junction bases left unmatched: 11. The DNA of the CDR3 is TGTGCCAGCAGCCGGGGGGGGGGGCTCCCTTACGAGCAGTACTTC. Its protein is CASSRGGGLPYEQYF.

This clonotype was detected ten times or more. J is TRBJ2-7 and V is TRBV14, with TRBD2 identical over 13 bases. The germline V gene encodes CDR1 SGHDN and CDR2 FVKESK. J was trimmed by 4 bases and V by 0 bases; bases with no gene match: 6. The CDR3 consists of 17 residues. This chain's CDR3 is CASSQDFGLAGVYEQYF. The CDR3, as DNA: TGTGCCAGCAGCCAAGATTTCGGACTAGCGGGAGTATACGAGCAGTACTTC.

This clonotype appeared a few times. The CDR3 coding sequence is TGTGCCAGCAGAAGCGGACATTCCGCCAAAAACATTCAGTACTTC. Translating gives CASRSGHSAKNIQYF. The chain is built from TRBV6-1 and TRBJ2-4; D may correspond to TRBD1 or TRBD2 (5 bases each). V was shortened by 6 bases and J by 1 base, with 13 bases between the two germline ends. This CDR3 comprises 15 residues. CDR1 and CDR2 (germline): MNHNS, SASEGT.

In its sample, this clonotype was seen many times. A single base separates this from a much larger clone, so it may be a read error. The chain combines TRBV14 with TRBJ2-5; the D is unclear. V was clipped by 3 bases and J by 0 bases, with 5 bases between them. The CDR3 has 13 residues. Germline assignment: CDR1 SGHDN and CDR2 FVKESK. CDR3 coding DNA: TGTGCCAGCAGCCACGACAACCAAGAGACCCAGTACTTC. Its translation: CASSHDNQETQYF.

Ten or more counts support this clonotype. The V gene is TRBV20-1, the J gene TRBJ2-2; weak D call: TRBD2 (6 bases). Per the germline V gene, CDR1 is DFQATT and CDR2 is SNEGSKA (reference sequence). The germline V and J ends were trimmed by 8 bases and 2 bases, with 12 bases remaining between them. The CDR3 totals 13 residues. Here the CDR3 DNA reads TGCAGTACGCCGGGAGATAACACCGGGGAGCTGTTTTTT. This translates into CSTPGDNTGELFF.

This clonotype showed up many times. This chain uses TRBV6-2 or TRBV6-3 with TRBJ2-5; maybe TRBD1 (6 bases). Trimming took off 6 bases at V and 2 bases at J, with 10 bases between the two ends. This CDR3 has 13 amino acids. Germline assignment: CDR1 MNHEY and CDR2 SVGEGT. In DNA form, the CDR3 reads TGTGCCAGCAGGACAGGCGATCAAGAGACCCAGTACTTC. The encoded protein is CASRTGDQETQYF.

This clonotype has a count of ten or more. The V call is TRBV12-5, the J call TRBJ2-1; possibly TRBD2 for D (5 bases). Deletions cut 2 bases from V and 4 bases from J, with 9 bases between. The germline gives CDR1 LGHNT, CDR2 FRNRAP. This CDR3 contains 14 residues. Here the CDR3 DNA reads TGTGCTAGTGGTTTGCCCCGACTATACAATGAGCAGTTCTTC. As protein: CASGLPRLYNEQFF.

This clonotype was picked up many times. The rearrangement uses TRBV29-1 and TRBJ1-2; D not resolved. This CDR3 has 13 residues. Germline lookup yields CDR1 SQVTM and CDR2 ANQGSEA. Trimming shortened V by 0 bases and J by 3 bases, and 8 bases separated the two germline ends. The CDR3 DNA is TGCAGCGTTGAAGACCGGTCGGACTATGGCTACACCTTC. Its translation: CSVEDRSDYGYTF.

This clonotype was seen a few times. V and J are TRBV5-4 and TRBJ2-5; 7 bases are shared with TRBD2. Germline CDR1 and CDR2: SGHNT and YYREEE (reference sequence). The CDR3 spans 14 residues. V dropped 2 bases and J dropped 1; count of bases not matched to a gene: 2. CDR3: CASSFTSAQETQYF. The CDR3 DNA reads as TGTGCCAGCAGCTTCACTAGCGCCCAAGAGACCCAGTACTTC.

This clonotype was recorded at least ten times. The CDR3 DNA follows: TGTGCCAGCACCTCGGTTCTGGGGAGAGTAGATACGCAGTATTTT. It codes for CASTSVLGRVDTQYF. The chain has TRBV6-2 or TRBV6-3 and TRBJ2-3; possibly TRBD2 for D (5 bases). CDR3 length equals 15 residues. With 7 bases removed from V and 5 bases from J, the gap between germline ends came to 19 bases. Germline values: CDR1 MNHEY, CDR2 SVGEGT.

This clonotype was seen repeatedly, ten times or more. The rearrangement uses TRBV19 and TRBJ1-2, with TRBD1 as a possible D gene (5 bases). This CDR3 has 14 amino acids. V was pared by 1 base and J by 2 bases, with 8 bases between. CDR1 and CDR2 (germline): LNHDA, SQIVND (reference sequence). The CDR3 loop reads CASSIGPGNYGYTF. The CDR3 DNA sequence: TGTGCCAGTAGTATAGGTCCAGGGAACTATGGCTACACCTTC.